This is a list of T cell receptor beta chains from one sample in a study of blood T cell repertoires in COVID-19. Clones were read by immunoSEQ multiplex PCR, and TCRdb kept only the in-frame ones, dropping some. The sample consists of about 150,000 clones, over 75% of them appearing once. The sequencing sample was made of peripheral blood. Every receptor here comes from a human donor in a cohort sampled during active COVID-19. The CDR3 runs from the conserved cysteine through the conserved F or W. A D gene is named only where the DNA matches it firmly. The size field is filled for only some rows; it gives once, few, many or a size class.

v_gene,abundance,j_gene,d_gene,CDR3nt,CDR3aa
TRBV4-1,few,TRBJ1-2,.,TGCGCCAGCAGCCAAGAAACAGGGAAGGACTATGGCTACACCTTC,CASSQETGKDYGYTF
TRBV18,.,TRBJ2-3,.,TGTGCCAGCTCACCAGCTCAACAGGGAGGGACAGATACGCAGTATTTT,CASSPAQQGGTDTQYF
TRBV24-1,.,TRBJ1-4,.,TGTGCCACCAGTGATCCCAGGGGCGACGGTGAAAAACTGTTTTTT,CATSDPRGDGEKLFF
TRBV4-3,.,TRBJ2-3,.,TGCGCCAGCAGCCAAGATTTGGCCAGGGGCACAGATACGCAGTATTTT,CASSQDLARGTDTQYF
TRBV6-5,.,TRBJ1-5,TRBD1,TGTGCCAGCTCGGGGACAGGGGATAAACAGCCCCAGCATTTT,CASSGTGDKQPQHF
TRBV6-2/TRBV6-3,.,TRBJ1-1,.,TGTGCCAGCAGTTACGCTCAGGTATCGAACACTGAAGCTTTCTTT,CASSYAQVSNTEAFF
TRBV18,once,TRBJ2-1,.,TGTGCCAGCTCCCGGGACAACCCAAGGAATGAGCAGTTCTTC,CASSRDNPRNEQFF
TRBV19,.,TRBJ1-5,.,TGTGCCAGTACCCCCTTGAATCAGCCCCAGCATTTT,CASTPLNQPQHF
TRBV6-5,once,TRBJ1-1,.,TGTGCCAGCGCGGCGCGGGAGGGGAACACTGAAGCTTTCTTT,CASAAREGNTEAFF
TRBV2,.,TRBJ2-1,TRBD1,TGTGCCAGCAGTCGGGACAGGGGCTACAATGAGCAGTTCTTC,CASSRDRGYNEQFF
TRBV7-8,.,TRBJ1-1,.,TGTGCCAGCAGCTTACAGGGAAACACTGAAGCTTTCTTT,CASSLQGNTEAFF
TRBV18,.,TRBJ1-2,TRBD1,TGTGCCAGCTCACCTACAGGGGGCGGTGACTATGGCTACACCTTC,CASSPTGGGDYGYTF
TRBV7-8,.,TRBJ1-2,.,TGTGCCAGCAGCTTAGCGCGCGGGGGCGCGTCTGGCTACACCTTC,CASSLARGGASGYTF
TRBV3-1/TRBV3-2,few,TRBJ1-1,TRBD1,TGTGCCAGCAGCCTCGGGACAGGGGGATGGGCTTTCTTT,CASSLGTGGWAFF
TRBV12-3/TRBV12-4,.,TRBJ1-1,.,TGTGCCAGCAGTCAGGGCAGGTTTTCGGCTGCTTTCTTT,CASSQGRFSAAFF
TRBV2,.,TRBJ1-1,.,TGTGCCAGCATCTACGGCGGGGGCAAGAACACTGAAGCTTTCTTT,CASIYGGGKNTEAFF
TRBV4-1,.,TRBJ1-5,.,TGCGCCAGCAGCCAAGTTCTAGACAGGCACAATCAGCCCCAGCATTTT,CASSQVLDRHNQPQHF
TRBV27,.,TRBJ1-4,.,TGTGCCAGCAGTTTAACGGGGGATCCGGAGGAAAAACTGTTTTTT,CASSLTGDPEEKLFF
TRBV18,.,TRBJ2-7,.,TGTGCCAGCTCACCCAGACAGAGCTCCTACGAGCAGTACTTC,CASSPRQSSYEQYF
TRBV4-3,.,TRBJ2-1,TRBD2,TGCGCCAGCAGCCAAGATCGAGCGGGGGGGCCAAATGAGCAGTTCTTC,CASSQDRAGGPNEQFF
TRBV7-2,.,TRBJ1-1,.,TGTGCCAGCAGCTTATCAACACAGGCTCAAGCTTTCTTT,CASSLSTQAQAFF
TRBV19,.,TRBJ1-2,.,TGTGCCAGTAGTCGCGGGGTCCACTATGGCTACACCTTC,CASSRGVHYGYTF
TRBV2,.,TRBJ1-1,TRBD1,TGTGCCAGCAGTGCCCAGACAGGGTACACTGAAGCTTTCTTT,CASSAQTGYTEAFF
TRBV19,few,TRBJ1-5,.,TGTGCCAGTAGTGACGGCCCGGGCGGGCAGCCCCAGCATTTT,CASSDGPGGQPQHF
TRBV21-1,.,TRBJ1-1,.,TGTGCCAGCAGCAAAGTCGCGGTTCGGGGGACTGAAGCTTTCTTT,CASSKVAVRGTEAFF
TRBV19,.,TRBJ1-4,TRBD1,TGTGCCAGTACTTTCTGGGACAGGAATGAAAAACTGTTTTTT,CASTFWDRNEKLFF
TRBV5-8,.,TRBJ2-7,.,TGTGCCAGCAGCCCCCGGGGGGCGCGACTCGGCGAGCAGTACTTC,CASSPRGARLGEQYF
TRBV20-1,.,TRBJ2-2,TRBD2,TGCAGTGCTGGCCCGGGGGGAGAGCTGTTTTTT,CSAGPGGELFF
TRBV7-9,.,TRBJ1-5,TRBD1,TGTGCCAGCAGCGCCCAAGGTGGGACAGGCGGATGGAGGCCCCAGCATTTT,CASSAQGGTGGWRPQHF
TRBV9,few,TRBJ2-1,.,TGTGCCAGCAGCGTAGATTGGGGCTCTCTCAATGAGCAGTTCTTC,CASSVDWGSLNEQFF
TRBV5-4,.,TRBJ1-1,TRBD1,TGTGCCAGCAGCCGTCAGACAGGGGGTAGGAACACTGAAGCTTTCTTT,CASSRQTGGRNTEAFF
TRBV7-9,.,TRBJ1-4,.,TGTGCCAGCAGCTTAGGGGGGGCTAATGAAAAACTGTTTTTT,CASSLGGANEKLFF
TRBV5-1,.,TRBJ2-2,TRBD2,TGCGCCAGCAGCTTGGCCATGACTAGCGCCGGGGAGCTGTTTTTT,CASSLAMTSAGELFF
TRBV19,.,TRBJ2-7,.,TGTGCCAGTACCCCGACAGATATTGAACCCGGGGAGCAGTACTTC,CASTPTDIEPGEQYF
TRBV19,.,TRBJ1-4,TRBD1,TGTGCCAGTAGTAGCGGACAGGGGGGTGAAAAACTGTTTTTT,CASSSGQGGEKLFF
TRBV28,.,TRBJ2-6,.,TGTGCCAGCAAGGGCTGGGGCTGGGGTGCCGGGGCCAACGTCCTGACTTTC,CASKGWGWGAGANVLTF
TRBV2,.,TRBJ2-3,TRBD1,TGTGCCAGCAAAGGAAAGGGGACAGGGGGGACAGATACGCAGTATTTT,CASKGKGTGGTDTQYF
TRBV4-2,.,TRBJ2-7,TRBD2,TGTGCCAGCAGCCAAGTCCTAGCGGGGGGGCCATCCTACGAGCAGTACTTC,CASSQVLAGGPSYEQYF
TRBV5-5,.,TRBJ2-7,TRBD1,TGTGCCAGCATCATTCGACAGGGAGCCTACGAGCAGTACTTC,CASIIRQGAYEQYF
TRBV10-3,.,TRBJ1-5,TRBD1,TGTGCCATCAGCCAACAGGGGAGCAATCAGCCCCAGCATTTT,CAISQQGSNQPQHF
TRBV28,.,TRBJ2-1,TRBD2,TGTGCCAGCGGGATAATACGCGGGGGGGCGAATGAGCAGTTCTTC,CASGIIRGGANEQFF
TRBV5-1,.,TRBJ2-7,.,TGCGCCAGCAGCTGGGACTTCGCCTACGAGCAGTACTTC,CASSWDFAYEQYF
TRBV5-1,once,TRBJ1-6,TRBD1,TGCGCCAGCAGCCGTTCGGACAGGCCCGGGTCACCCCTCCACTTT,CASSRSDRPGSPLHF
TRBV4-2,once,TRBJ2-5,TRBD2,TGTGCCAGCAGCCAAGGAAAGGGCGCGGGAGAAGGAGAGACCCAGTACTTC,CASSQGKGAGEGETQYF
TRBV7-9,once,TRBJ2-5,TRBD1,TGTGCCAGCAGCCCGGACAGGGGAGGGTACCAAGAGACCCAGTACTTC,CASSPDRGGYQETQYF
TRBV19,.,TRBJ1-1,.,TGTGCCAGCGCCGGGACTGCGAACACTGAAGCTTTCTTT,CASAGTANTEAFF
TRBV4-1,.,TRBJ2-1,TRBD2,TGCGCCAGCAGCCAAGATGCAGGAGGACAGCGGGGGCACAATGAGCAGTTCTTC,CASSQDAGGQRGHNEQFF
TRBV7-9,.,TRBJ1-4,.,TGTGCCAGTGCCCCCGGGGGGCTAGATGAAAAACTGTTTTTT,CASAPGGLDEKLFF
TRBV6-4,.,TRBJ2-1,TRBD2,TGTGCCAGCAGTGATAATAGCGGGAGTGGTGAGGAGCAGTTCTTC,CASSDNSGSGEEQFF